This TCR beta chain was documented in a study of response to subunit inactivated influenza vaccine. With respect to this clonotype: The antigen is unknown.

Whole-study results and caveats: Every seasonal influenza vaccination brings in few new T cells, the authors suggested.

A single record per CDR3 protein comes from TCRdb applying MiXCR to the RT-PCR reads. In the table there are about 700,000 distinct CDR3 sequences, approximately 15% of which are singletons. The CDR3 spans 15 residues. Deletions cut 6 bases from V and 2 bases from J, with 14 bases between. The germline V gene has CDR1 LNHDA and CDR2 SQIVND (reference sequence). The TCR comes from a man between 45 and 60 years old who received an inactivated influenza vaccine. The chain joins TRBV19 to TRBJ1-5; D call uncertain. The source material was PBMCs from blood, sampled around 14 days before vaccination. CDR3 nucleotides: TGTGCCAGTAGCACCACCTGGATGGGCAATCAGCCCCAGCATTTT. This translates into CASSTTWMGNQPQHF.